A selection of T cell receptor beta chains follows, all from one sample in a study of blood T cell repertoires in COVID-19. Clones were read by immunoSEQ multiplex PCR, and TCRdb kept only the in-frame ones, dropping some. The sample has about 100,000 clones, approximately 84% seen once. Material: peripheral blood. The source is a man aged 25-40 years in a cohort sampled during active COVID-19. Both conserved end residues are part of each CDR3. The D gene is left open where the match is weak. Size tells how often a clone was seen (once, few, many) or the class of an expanded clone, and some rows leave it out.

abundance	len	v_gene	j_gene	d_gene	CDR3aa
-	17	TRBV4-2	TRBJ2-2	-	CASSQRYGESNTGELFF
-	16	TRBV6-2/TRBV6-3	TRBJ2-7	TRBD1	CASSYGLTGGGYEQYF
-	14	TRBV18	TRBJ2-3	-	CASSPPAGTDTQYF
-	12	TRBV5-1	TRBJ2-1	-	CASSPDRHEQFF
once	14	TRBV2	TRBJ2-7	TRBD1	CASKMETGDYEQYF
-	15	TRBV18	TRBJ1-1	-	CASSLIQGEVTEAFF
-	15	TRBV28	TRBJ2-3	TRBD1	CASSWDRGPSDTQYF
-	13	TRBV6-5	TRBJ1-2	-	CASSNVGGSGYTF
-	12	TRBV3-1/TRBV3-2	TRBJ1-1	-	CASSQALGLAFF
few	15	TRBV5-6	TRBJ1-5	TRBD1	CASSFTGGWDQPQHF
-	16	TRBV4-1	TRBJ1-1	-	CASSQVGRKEVTEAFF
-	11	TRBV3-1/TRBV3-2	TRBJ1-1	-	CASIGGAEAFF
-	13	TRBV11-2	TRBJ2-1	-	CASSLGQANEQFF
many	12	TRBV2	TRBJ1-5	TRBD1	CASGTGDQPQHF
once	14	TRBV5-4	TRBJ1-4	TRBD1	CASSSGQGGEKLFF